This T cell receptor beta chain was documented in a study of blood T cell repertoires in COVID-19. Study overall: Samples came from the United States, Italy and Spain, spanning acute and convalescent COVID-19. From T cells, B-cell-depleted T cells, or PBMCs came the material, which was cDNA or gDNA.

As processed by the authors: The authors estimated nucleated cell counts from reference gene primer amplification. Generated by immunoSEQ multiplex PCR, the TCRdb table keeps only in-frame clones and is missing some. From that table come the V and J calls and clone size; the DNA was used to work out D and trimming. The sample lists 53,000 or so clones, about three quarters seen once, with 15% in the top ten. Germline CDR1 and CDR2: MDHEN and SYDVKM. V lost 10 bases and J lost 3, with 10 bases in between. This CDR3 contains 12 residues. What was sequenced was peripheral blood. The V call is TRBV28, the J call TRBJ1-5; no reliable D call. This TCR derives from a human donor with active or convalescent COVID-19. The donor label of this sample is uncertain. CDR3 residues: CAIFGNNQPQHF. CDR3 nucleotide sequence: TGTGCCATCTTTGGCAACAATCAGCCCCAGCATTTT. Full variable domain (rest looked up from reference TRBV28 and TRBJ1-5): DVKVTQSSRYLVKRTGEKVFLECVQDMDHENMFWYRQDPGLGLRLIYFSYDVKMKEKGDIPEGYSVSREKKERFSLILESASTNQTSMYLCAIFGNNQPQHFGDGTRLSIL.